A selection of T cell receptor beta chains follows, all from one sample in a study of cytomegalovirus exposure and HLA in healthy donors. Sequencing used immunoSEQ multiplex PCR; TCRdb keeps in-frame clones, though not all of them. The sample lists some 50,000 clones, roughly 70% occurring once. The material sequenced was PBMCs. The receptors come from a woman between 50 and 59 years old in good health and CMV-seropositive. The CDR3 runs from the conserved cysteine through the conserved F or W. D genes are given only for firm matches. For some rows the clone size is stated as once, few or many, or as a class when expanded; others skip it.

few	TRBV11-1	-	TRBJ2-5	CASSLVLETQYF	TGTGCCAGCAGCTTAGTTCTTGAGACCCAGTACTTC
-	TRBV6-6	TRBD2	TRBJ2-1	CASDRTSGANEQFF	TGTGCCAGTGACCGGACTAGCGGGGCCAATGAGCAGTTCTTC
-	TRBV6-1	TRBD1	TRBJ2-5	CASSEAQTGRKTQYF	TGTGCCAGCAGTGAAGCGCAGACAGGGAGAAAGACCCAGTACTTC
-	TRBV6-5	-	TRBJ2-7	CASRRTSGILHEQYF	TGTGCCAGCAGGCGGACGTCAGGGATTCTCCACGAGCAGTACTTC
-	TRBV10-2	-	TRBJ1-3	CASTGGGGNTIYF	TGCGCCAGCACAGGAGGCGGTGGAAACACCATATATTTT
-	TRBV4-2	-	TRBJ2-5	CASSQGLQETQYF	TGTGCCAGCAGCCAAGGACTCCAAGAGACCCAGTACTTC
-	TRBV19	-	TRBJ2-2	CASSIRTGVDTGELFF	TGTGCCAGTAGTATCAGAACGGGGGTCGACACCGGGGAGCTGTTTTTT
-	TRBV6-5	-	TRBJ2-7	CASSYTRDMHHEQYF	TGTGCCAGCAGTTACACCCGAGACATGCACCACGAGCAGTACTTC
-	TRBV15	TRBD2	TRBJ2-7	CATSGWEGGRYEQYF	TGTGCCACCAGCGGTTGGGAGGGCGGGCGCTACGAGCAGTACTTC
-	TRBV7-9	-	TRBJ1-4	CASSLELAAEKLFF	TGTGCCAGCAGCTTAGAGTTGGCTGCCGAAAAACTGTTTTTT
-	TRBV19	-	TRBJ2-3	CASSIDGGALRDTQYF	TGTGCCAGTAGTATAGACGGGGGAGCGCTGAGAGATACGCAGTATTTT
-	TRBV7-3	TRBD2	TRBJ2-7	CASSPFAPTSGAYEQYF	TGTGCCAGCAGCCCCTTTGCCCCGACTAGCGGAGCCTACGAGCAGTACTTC
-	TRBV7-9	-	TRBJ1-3	CASSLDSYSGNTIYF	TGTGCCAGCAGCTTAGATAGCTACTCTGGAAACACCATATATTTT
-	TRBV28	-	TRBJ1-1	CASSFQQANTEAFF	TGTGCCAGCAGTTTCCAACAGGCGAACACTGAAGCTTTCTTT
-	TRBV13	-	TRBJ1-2	CASSPGAGDGYTF	TGTGCCAGCAGCCCAGGGGCAGGGGACGGCTACACCTTC
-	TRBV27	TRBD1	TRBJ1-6	CASSLGSTGVGSPLHF	TGTGCCAGCAGTTTGGGATCTACAGGGGTCGGTTCACCCCTCCACTTT
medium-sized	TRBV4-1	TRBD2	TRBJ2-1	CASSQDKGGRVGEQFF	TGCGCCAGCAGCCAAGATAAGGGCGGGAGGGTTGGTGAGCAGTTCTTC
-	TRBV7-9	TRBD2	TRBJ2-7	CASSLLAGGHEQYF	TGTGCCAGCAGCCTACTAGCGGGAGGCCACGAGCAGTACTTC
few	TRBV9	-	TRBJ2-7	CASSVVGGQEQYF	TGTGCCAGCAGCGTAGTCGGGGGGCAAGAGCAGTACTTC
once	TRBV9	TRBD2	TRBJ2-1	CASSLSLAGGDNEQFF	TGTGCCAGCAGCCTCTCTCTAGCGGGGGGGGACAATGAGCAGTTCTTC
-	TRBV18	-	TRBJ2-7	CASSPGSYYEQYF	TGTGCCAGCTCACCGGGCAGCTACTACGAGCAGTACTTC
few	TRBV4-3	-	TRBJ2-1	CASSQETGSRNEQFF	TGCGCCAGCAGCCAGGAAACAGGGTCAAGAAATGAGCAGTTCTTC
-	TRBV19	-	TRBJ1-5	CASSSVGGNQPQHF	TGTGCCAGTAGTTCGGTCGGTGGCAATCAGCCCCAGCATTTT
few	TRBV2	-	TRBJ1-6	CASRRSGRNSPLHF	TGTGCCAGCCGTAGATCCGGGAGGAATTCACCCCTCCACTTT
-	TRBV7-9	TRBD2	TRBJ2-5	CASSFFHTSAGETQYF	TGTGCCAGCAGCTTTTTCCATACTAGCGCAGGAGAGACCCAGTACTTC
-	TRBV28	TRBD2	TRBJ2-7	CASSSGRAYEQYF	TGTGCCAGCAGTAGCGGGAGGGCCTACGAGCAGTACTTC
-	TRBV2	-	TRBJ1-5	CASSGEDNQPQHF	TGTGCCAGCAGCGGGGAAGACAATCAGCCCCAGCATTTT
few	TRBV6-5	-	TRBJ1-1	CASSKTEYTEAFF	TGTGCCAGCAGTAAAACAGAGTACACTGAAGCTTTCTTT
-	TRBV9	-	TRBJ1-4	CASSVGAGGGEKLFF	TGTGCCAGCAGCGTAGGAGCAGGAGGAGGTGAAAAACTGTTTTTT
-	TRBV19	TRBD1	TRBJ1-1	CASTPFSQGVSNTEAFF	TGTGCCAGTACCCCTTTTTCCCAGGGGGTCTCCAACACTGAAGCTTTCTTT
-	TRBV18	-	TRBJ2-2	CASSLRVTGELFF	TGTGCCAGCTCACTCCGGGTTACCGGGGAGCTGTTTTTT
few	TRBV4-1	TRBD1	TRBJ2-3	CASSPARWDRGSMGRTDTQYF	TGCGCCAGCAGCCCTGCGCGCTGGGACAGGGGTTCCATGGGCCGCACAGATACGCAGTATTTT
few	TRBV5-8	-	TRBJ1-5	CASSPGGRINQPQHF	TGTGCCAGCAGCCCGGGGGGGAGGATCAATCAGCCCCAGCATTTT
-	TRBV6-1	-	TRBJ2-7	CASSRDFGYVEQYF	TGTGCCAGCAGCCGGGACTTTGGCTACGTGGAGCAGTACTTC
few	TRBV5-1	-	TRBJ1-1	CASSLVGGQTNTEAFF	TGCGCCAGCAGCTTGGTCGGTGGACAAACGAACACTGAAGCTTTCTTT
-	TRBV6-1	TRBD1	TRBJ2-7	CASRTGVSDEQYF	TGTGCCAGCAGGACAGGGGTCTCGGACGAGCAGTACTTC
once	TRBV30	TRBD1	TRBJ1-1	CAWNSRDSPFF	TGTGCCTGGAACAGCCGGGACAGCCCTTTCTTT
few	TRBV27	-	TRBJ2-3	CASSWTTHKPDTQYF	TGTGCCAGCAGTTGGACTACCCATAAACCAGATACGCAGTATTTT